The 13 T cell receptor beta chains below all came from one sample that was sequenced in a study of Graves' ophthalmopathy and Graves' hyperthyroidism. Transcripts of RNA were the source for amplifying TCR beta CDR3 regions. HTBI primers served in a first-round RT-PCR, which a second-round multiplex PCR followed. TCRdb passed the multiplex PCR reads through MiXCR, listing each CDR3 protein once. The table lists about 620,000 distinct CDR3 sequences, 22% of them singletons. Input material: peripheral blood. The receptors come from a woman younger than 35 with stable Graves' hyperthyroidism. Some clones in this sample may be carry-over from other donors' samples.

This clonotype was counted at least ten times. V usage is TRBV13 and J usage is TRBJ1-1; D is possibly TRBD1 (5 bases). The CDR3 is 17 residues long. Germline V gene sequence: CDR1 PRHDT, CDR2 FYEKMQ (reference sequence). The germline V and J ends were trimmed by 0 bases and 0 bases, with 14 bases remaining between them. In DNA form, the CDR3 reads TGTGCCAGCAGCTTAGGCCTAACTCGGGGGTTGAACACTGAAGCTTTCTTT. This translates into CASSLGLTRGLNTEAFF.

There are a few counts of this clonotype. V is TRBV7-8 and J is TRBJ1-2, with TRBD1 as a possible D gene (5 bases). Looked up from germline, CDR1 is SGHVS and CDR2 is FQNEAQ. V lost 0 bases to trimming and J lost 4 bases, with 21 bases between them. This CDR3 is built from 18 residues. The CDR3 spells CASSLARGGPSGGYGYTF. DNA for the CDR3: TGTGCCAGCAGCTTAGCCCGTGGTGGTCCGTCGGGGGGCTATGGCTACACCTTC.

This clonotype occurred many times. The rearrangement joins TRBV19 to TRBJ2-7, with D maybe TRBD2 (5 bases). Trimming shortened V by 3 bases and J by 7 bases, and 16 bases separated the two germline ends. CDR3 length equals 14 residues. From germline, CDR1 is LNHDA and CDR2 SQIVND (reference sequence). CDR3 in amino acids: CASSIGSPSGEQYF. As DNA, the CDR3 is TGTGCCAGTAGTATCGGCAGCCCTTCGGGGGAGCAGTACTTC.

The rearrangement uses TRBV10-3 and TRBJ1-2, with D maybe TRBD1 (5 bases). Germline CDR1 reads ENHRY; CDR2 reads SYGVKD. CDR3 length: 14 residues. V lost 6 bases and J 2 bases, leaving 13 bases between the germline ends. CDR3: CAISGGTQNYGYTF. CDR3 DNA sequence: TGTGCCATCAGCGGAGGGACGCAGAACTATGGCTACACCTTC.

The genes are TRBV12-3 or TRBV12-4 and TRBJ2-5; possible D gene TRBD1, 5 bases. This CDR3 contains 15 residues. Trimming removed 2 bases from V and 6 bases from J, with 16 bases in between. CDR3 protein: CASSLSWAGQQTQYF. DNA of the CDR3: TGTGCCAGCAGTTTATCCTGGGCAGGGCAACAGACCCAGTACTTC.

This clonotype was recorded many times. This chain joins TRBV5-1 and TRBJ1-1; D remains unclear. Trimming took off 0 bases at V and 1 base at J, with 7 bases between the two ends. The CDR3 consists of 14 residues. CDR1 and CDR2 (germline): SGHRS, YFSETQ. The CDR3 reads CASSLGPGNTEAFF. Written as DNA, the CDR3 is TGCGCCAGCAGCTTGGGTCCGGGGAACACTGAAGCTTTCTTT. Looking up the rest from reference TRBV5-1 and TRBJ1-1 gives the full variable domain: KAGVTQTPRYLIKTRGQQVTLSCSPISGHRSVSWYQQTPGQGLQFLFEYFSETQRNKGNFPGRFSGRQFSNSRSEMNVSTLELGDSALYLCASSLGPGNTEAFFGQGTRLTVV.

The CDR3 is CASSVGGQVNSPLHF. The CDR3 coding sequence is TGTGCCAGCAGCGTAGGGGGACAGGTTAATTCACCCCTCCACTTT. The chain has TRBV9 and TRBJ1-6; 8 nucleotides agree with TRBD1. The CDR3 covers 15 residues. Germline lookup yields CDR1 SGDLS and CDR2 YYNGEE. Trimming at V came to 0 bases and at J to 6 bases, leaving 2 bases not matched to a gene.

Worth noting for this clonotype: This may be a read error, as it is one base from a much larger clone. The genes are TRBV12-3 or TRBV12-4 and TRBJ1-1; D ambiguous. The CDR3 spans 12 residues. CDR3 amino acids: CASSLAEFEACF. As DNA, the CDR3 is TGTGCCAGCAGTTTGGCGGAATTTGAAGCTTGCTTT.

This clonotype showed up many times. This rearrangement joins TRBV2 to TRBJ1-3; the D gene is possibly TRBD1 (5 bases). CDR1 and CDR2 from the germline V gene are SNHLY and FYNNEI. Trimming removed 7 bases at V and 0 bases at J, with 10 bases between. The CDR3 extends over 14 amino acids. The chain's CDR3 is CASTGTFSGNTIYF. The CDR3 DNA reads TGTGCCAGCACCGGGACCTTCTCTGGAAACACCATATATTTT.

This chain links TRBV9 with TRBJ2-7; TRBD2 aligns across 9 bases. Germline CDR1 and CDR2: SGDLS and YYNGEE. Losses at the gene ends were 0 bases for V and 3 bases for J; bases not matched to a gene: 4. There are 15 residues in the CDR3. CDR3 sequence (DNA): TGTGCCAGCAGCGTAGAAGCGGGGGGCTACTACGAGCAGTACTTC. Its translation: CASSVEAGGYYEQYF.

This clonotype occurred many times. This chain connects TRBV12-3 or TRBV12-4 to TRBJ2-5, with a weak D call TRBD2 (5 bases). The V and J ends lost 2 bases and 2 bases respectively, with 21 bases between them. The length of the CDR3 is 18 residues. CDR3 coding DNA: TGTGCCAGCAGTTTAAGTGGGAGAGAGGTGACGGGGCAAGAGACCCAGTACTTC. It encodes CASSLSGREVTGQETQYF.

The chain joins TRBV2 to TRBJ1-5; 10 nucleotides agree with TRBD1. J gave up 7 bases and V 6 bases, and 12 bases lay outside the gene matches. This CDR3 contains 16 residues. The germline CDR1 and CDR2 sequences are SNHLY and FYNNEI. CDR3 region: CASRETGTGVGQPQHF. The CDR3 nucleotides are TGTGCCAGCAGGGAAACCGGGACAGGGGTCGGGCAGCCCCAGCATTTT.

There are many counts of this clonotype. J is TRBJ1-2 and V is TRBV20-1, with D tentatively TRBD1 (5 bases). Germline V lookup: CDR1 DFQATT, CDR2 SNEGSKA (reference sequence). This CDR3 is built from 11 residues. Here the CDR3 DNA reads TGCCGGACCCCAGGGTATGATGGCTACACCTTC. Protein sequence: CRTPGYDGYTF.